One T cell receptor (beta chain) is described in this entry. This specimen belongs to a study of cytomegalovirus exposure and HLA in healthy donors. Germline CDR1 is SGHRS and CDR2 is YFSETQ. The CDR3 spans 13 residues. The germline V and J ends were trimmed by 0 bases and 8 bases, with 11 bases remaining between them. Repertoires were generated with immunoSEQ multiplex PCR, while TCRdb's copy carries only in-frame clones and drops some. The profile shows under 150,000 clones, 80% to 90% of them singletons. The sequence was collected from a woman in her 30s in good health and CMV-seronegative. The source material was PBMCs. The J gene is TRBJ1-2, the V gene TRBV5-1; D is unresolved. Here the CDR3 DNA reads TGCGCCAGCAGCTTGGAACAAGCTAGGGGCTACACCTTC. Its protein is CASSLEQARGYTF.